This TCR beta chain was identified in a study of shared clonotypes between healthy human individuals. Tens of thousands of T cell genomes, or roughly 180 ng DNA, went into the sorted-subset replicate PCRs. Profiling relied on immunoSEQ multiplex PCR, and the TCRdb table lists in-frame clones only, not all of them. The data hold about 680,000 clones, with 72% observed a single time. The receptor's source is a woman aged 25 to 39 in good health. Material for sequencing was memory CD4+ T cells sorted from blood. Subset given: CD45RA-negative fraction.

CDR3 sequence reads: CASGGTNYGYTF. The CDR3 DNA reads TGTGCCAGTGGAGGGACTAACTATGGCTACACCTTC. The genes are TRBV6-6 and TRBJ1-2; D remains ambiguous. Trimming stripped 9 bases from V and 0 bases from J, with 8 bases between. CDR1 and CDR2 from the germline V gene are MNHNY and SVGAGI (reference sequence). This CDR3 is built from 12 residues.